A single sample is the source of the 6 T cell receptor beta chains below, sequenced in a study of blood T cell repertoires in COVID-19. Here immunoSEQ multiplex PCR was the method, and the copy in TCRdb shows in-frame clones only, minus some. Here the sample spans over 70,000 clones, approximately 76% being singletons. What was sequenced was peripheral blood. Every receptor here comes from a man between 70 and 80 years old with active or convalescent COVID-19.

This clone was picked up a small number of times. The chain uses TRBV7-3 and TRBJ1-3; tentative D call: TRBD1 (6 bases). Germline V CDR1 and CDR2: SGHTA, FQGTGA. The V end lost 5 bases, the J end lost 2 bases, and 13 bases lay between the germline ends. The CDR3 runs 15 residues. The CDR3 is CASSTQGLAGNTIYF. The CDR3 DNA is TGTGCCAGCAGCACACAGGGTCTGGCTGGAAACACCATATATTTT.

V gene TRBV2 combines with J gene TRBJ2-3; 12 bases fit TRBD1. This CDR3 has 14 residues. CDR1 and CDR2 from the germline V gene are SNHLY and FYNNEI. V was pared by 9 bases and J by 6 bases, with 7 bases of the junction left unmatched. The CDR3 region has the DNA TGTGCCAGACGGGACAGGGGGCCGGCGGATACGCAGTATTTT. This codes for CARRDRGPADTQYF.

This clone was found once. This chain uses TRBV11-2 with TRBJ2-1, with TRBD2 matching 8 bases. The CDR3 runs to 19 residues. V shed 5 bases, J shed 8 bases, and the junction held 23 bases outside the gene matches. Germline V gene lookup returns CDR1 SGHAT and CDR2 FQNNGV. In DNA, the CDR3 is TGTGCCAGCAGCCCAGGGACTAGTATGGGAGGGAACTTCTTATATGAGCAGTTCTTC. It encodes CASSPGTSMGGNFLYEQFF.

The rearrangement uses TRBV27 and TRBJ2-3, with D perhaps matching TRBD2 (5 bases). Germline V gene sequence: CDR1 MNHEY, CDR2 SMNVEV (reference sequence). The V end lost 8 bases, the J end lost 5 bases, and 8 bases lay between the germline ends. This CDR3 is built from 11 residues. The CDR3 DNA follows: TGTGCCAGCTCGGCGGGAGATACGCAGTATTTT. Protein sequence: CASSAGDTQYF.

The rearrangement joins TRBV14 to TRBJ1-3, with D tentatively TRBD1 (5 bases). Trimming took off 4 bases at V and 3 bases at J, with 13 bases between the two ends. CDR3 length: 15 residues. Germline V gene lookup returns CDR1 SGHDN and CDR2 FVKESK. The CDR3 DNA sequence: TGTGCCAGCAGCCCCCTCGGGGGAGGTGGAAACACCATATATTTT. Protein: CASSPLGGGGNTIYF.

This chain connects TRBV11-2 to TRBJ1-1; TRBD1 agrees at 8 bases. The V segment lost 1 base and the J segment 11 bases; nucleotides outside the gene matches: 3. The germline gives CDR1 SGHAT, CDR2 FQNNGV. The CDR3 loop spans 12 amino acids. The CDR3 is CASSLGQGYAFF. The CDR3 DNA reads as TGTGCCAGCAGCTTAGGACAGGGGTACGCTTTCTTT.